The 2 T cell receptor beta chains presented below share a single source sample, sequenced in a study of blood T cell repertoires in COVID-19. Sequencing was performed with immunoSEQ multiplex PCR; in TCRdb, only in-frame clones are kept and a portion is missing. Of around 140,000 clones listed, approximately 88% were seen once; the top ten hold over 9.5%. Sequenced input: peripheral blood. The receptors stem from a man in his fifties or sixties with active or convalescent COVID-19.

The V and J genes are TRBV24-1 and TRBJ2-6; 8 bases map to TRBD1. With V trimmed by 5 bases and J by 1 base, 3 bases remained unmatched. This CDR3 has 16 residues. Looked up from germline, CDR1 is KGHDR and CDR2 is SFDVKD. The chain's CDR3 is CATSAGDRSGANVLTF. For the CDR3, the DNA is TGTGCCACCAGTGCCGGGGACAGGTCTGGGGCCAACGTCCTGACTTTC.

This clone was detected only a few times. V usage is TRBV28 and J usage is TRBJ1-6, with 10 bases lining up with TRBD1. CDR1 is MDHEN and CDR2 is SYDVKM in the germline V gene. V was pared by 5 bases and J by 11 bases, with 6 bases of the junction left unmatched. This CDR3 contains 14 residues. CDR3 sequence (DNA): TGTGCCAGCAGTCTCCGACAGGGGGCCCCACCCCTCCACTTT. Translation: CASSLRQGAPPLHF.